The 21 T cell receptor beta chains given below trace back to one sample, sequenced in a study of T cell repertoires in cytomegalovirus infection. TCRdb ran MiXCR on the reads and lists one entry per CDR3 protein. The table records some 350,000 distinct CDR3 sequences, about a sixth of them present only once. The source material was PBMCs. The source is a human donor in good health (CMV status not recorded). Some clones in this sample may be carry-over from other donors' samples.

The V call is TRBV7-2, the J call TRBJ2-3; no firm D call. The germline CDR1 and CDR2 sequences are SGHTA and FQGNSA. The length of the CDR3 is 13 residues. Between the trimmed V and J ends, which lost 8 bases and 2 bases, there was a span of 11 bases. Here the CDR3 DNA reads TGTGCCAGCGGAGATTTTGTCACAGATACGCAGTATTTT. It specifies CASGDFVTDTQYF.

Note on this clonotype: Possible read error: a much larger clone is one base away. The gene calls are TRBV20-1 and TRBJ2-7, with D unclear. This CDR3 has 13 amino acids. The V gene's germline CDR1 is DFQATT and CDR2 SNEGSKA (reference sequence). The CDR3, as DNA: TGCAGCGCCCGCGGAATGGGGTACTACGAGCAGTACTTC. Encoded protein: CSARGMGYYEQYF.

In this sample, this clonotype turned up many times. The gene calls are TRBV7-2 and TRBJ2-1, with D uncertain. V lost 1 base to trimming and J lost 10 bases, with 5 bases between them. CDR1 is SGHTA, CDR2 FQGNSA, per germline. This CDR3 is 11 amino acids long. CDR3 region: CASSLGWEQFF. As DNA, the CDR3 is TGTGCCAGCAGCTTAGGGTGGGAGCAGTTCTTC.

This clonotype was observed at least ten times. The genes are TRBV7-9 and TRBJ2-6, with D unresolved. CDR1 and CDR2 from the germline V gene are SEHNR and FQNEAQ (reference sequence). V was pared by 6 bases and J by 3 bases, with 3 bases between. The CDR3 is made up of 12 amino acids. The chain's CDR3 is CASRGGANVLTF. The DNA of the CDR3 is TGTGCCAGCAGGGGTGGGGCCAACGTCCTGACTTTC. Full variable domain (rest looked up from reference TRBV7-9 and TRBJ2-6): DTGVSQNPRHKITKRGQNVTFRCDPISEHNRLYWYRQTLGQGPEFLTYFQNEAQLEKSRLLSDRFSAERPKGSFSTLEIQRTEQGDSAMYLCASRGGANVLTFGAGSRLTVL.

This clonotype occurred many times. CDR3 in amino acids: CASSLRRGRPDTQYF. The DNA for the CDR3 is TGTGCCAGCAGCTTGCGGCGGGGCCGCCCCGATACGCAGTATTTT. J is TRBJ2-3 and V is TRBV7-2; tentative D call: TRBD2 (6 bases). Between the trimmed V and J ends, which lost 3 bases and 6 bases, there was a span of 16 bases. Germline V CDR1 and CDR2: SGHTA, FQGNSA. The CDR3 totals 15 residues.

This clonotype was seen repeatedly, ten times or more. CDR3 DNA sequence: TGTGCCAGCAGCTTAGGCGCCGGGACTAGCGGCAGGGGCGGTGAGCAGTTCTTC. Translating gives CASSLGAGTSGRGGEQFF. The gene calls are TRBV7-6 and TRBJ2-1; 11 bases align to TRBD2. Germline V lookup: CDR1 SGHVS, CDR2 FNYEAQ. V shed 1 base and J 9 bases; nucleotides not matched to a gene: 14. The CDR3 has 18 residues.

This clonotype was picked up many times. J is TRBJ2-1 and V is TRBV7-2; 7 bases match TRBD2. The ends lost 1 base at V and 10 bases at J; junction bases unmatched: 7. Germline CDR1 and CDR2: SGHTA and FQGNSA. The CDR3 is made up of 14 amino acids. The CDR3 here is CASSLVGRGGEQFF. CDR3 nucleotide sequence: TGTGCCAGCAGCTTAGTAGGGAGGGGCGGCGAGCAGTTCTTC.

J is TRBJ1-5 and V is TRBV7-9, with a possible D match to TRBD1 (5 bases). Trimming shortened V by 4 bases and J by 0 bases, and 10 bases separated the two germline ends. This CDR3 region has 15 residues. Germline V gene lookup returns CDR1 SEHNR and CDR2 FQNEAQ (reference sequence). The CDR3 coding sequence is TGTGCCAGCAGCTGGGACGGAAATAGCAATCAGCCCCAGCATTTT. Translated, it gives CASSWDGNSNQPQHF.

This clonotype was picked up a small number of times. V and J are TRBV6-5 and TRBJ2-4, with 10 bases identical to TRBD1. V lost 5 bases, J lost 7 bases, and 5 bases stayed unmatched. Germline V gene data show CDR1 as MNHEY and CDR2 as SVGAGI. This CDR3 has 14 residues. CDR3 residues: CASSPTGGTNIQYF. The CDR3 bases are TGTGCCAGCAGTCCGACAGGGGGCACGAACATTCAGTACTTC.

In this sample, this clonotype turned up once. The chain combines TRBV20-1 with TRBJ1-4, with no clear D. The CDR3 covers 11 residues. From germline, CDR1 is DFQATT and CDR2 SNEGSKA (reference sequence). Between the trimmed V and J ends, which lost 5 bases and 4 bases, there was a span of 5 bases. In DNA, the CDR3 is TGCAGTGCTTTTGGTAATGAAAAACTGTTTTTT. Protein sequence: CSAFGNEKLFF.

The chain is built from TRBV18 and TRBJ2-7, with D tentatively TRBD1 or TRBD2 (5 bases each). The CDR3 has 12 amino acids. The ends were cut back, 6 bases at V and 3 bases at J, with 9 bases in the middle. CDR1 and CDR2 from the germline V gene are KGHSH and LQKENI. As DNA, the CDR3 is TGTGCCAGCTCGGGGGTTGGCTACGAGCAGTACTTC. Translated, it gives CASSGVGYEQYF.

This clonotype came up many times. The J gene is TRBJ1-1, the V gene TRBV7-2; D gene ambiguous. CDR1 SGHTA and CDR2 FQGNSA come from the germline V gene. The V gene lost 3 bases and the J gene lost 5 bases, with 16 bases spanning the gap. The CDR3 is 15 residues long. The CDR3 sequence is CASSLFEGARTEAFF. CDR3 DNA sequence: TGTGCCAGCAGCTTGTTTGAGGGCGCGAGAACTGAAGCTTTCTTT.

The gene calls are TRBV6-5 and TRBJ2-1, with TRBD1 as a possible D gene (6 bases). V lost 4 bases to trimming and J lost 10 bases, with 14 bases between them. This CDR3 spans 13 amino acids. Germline CDR1 is MNHEY and CDR2 is SVGAGI. The CDR3 DNA sequence: TGTGCCAGCAGTTGGGGTCCCCAGGGGGAGCAGTTCTTC. Its translation is CASSWGPQGEQFF.

This clonotype was counted between two and nine times. This chain uses TRBV10-3 with TRBJ2-2, with D perhaps assigned TRBD1 or TRBD2 (5 bases each). CDR1 and CDR2 (germline): ENHRY, SYGVKD. Deletions cut 7 bases from V and 4 bases from J, with 13 bases between. The length of the CDR3 is 14 residues. CDR3 DNA sequence: TGTGCCATCAACCCGGGACCCTTCACCGGGGAGCTGTTTTTT. Translation gives CAINPGPFTGELFF.

This clonotype appeared many times. The CDR3 here is CASSLVQTLGAFF. In DNA form, the CDR3 reads TGTGCCAGCAGCTTAGTGCAGACACTAGGGGCTTTCTTT. V usage is TRBV7-2 and J usage is TRBJ1-1; D uncertain. Between the trimmed V and J ends, which lost 1 base and 11 bases, there was a span of 14 bases. In germline, CDR1 is SGHTA, CDR2 FQGNSA. This CDR3 is 13 amino acids long.

The chain recombines TRBV10-3 with TRBJ2-5; 9 bases fit TRBD1. V trimming: 6 bases; J trimming: 0 bases; junction bases outside the gene matches: 14. The CDR3 sequence is 18 residues long. Germline lookup yields CDR1 ENHRY and CDR2 SYGVKD. The CDR3 sequence: CAIRAGQGLVQHQETQYF. CDR3 DNA: TGTGCCATCAGGGCGGGACAGGGTTTGGTCCAGCACCAAGAGACCCAGTACTTC.

J is TRBJ2-5 and V is TRBV12-3 or TRBV12-4, with D perhaps TRBD1 or TRBD2 (5 bases each). This CDR3 is built from 14 residues. V lost 7 bases to trimming and J lost 4 bases, with 16 bases between them. CDR3 residues: CASTLWVRGETQYF. CDR3 sequence (DNA): TGTGCCAGCACCCTCTGGGTGAGGGGAGAGACCCAGTACTTC.

This clonotype occurred many times. The chain carries TRBV6-5 and TRBJ1-5; no reliable D call. The length of the CDR3 is 17 residues. The germline V gene has CDR1 MNHEY and CDR2 SVGAGI. Trimming cost V 4 bases and J 2 bases, with 18 bases left between them. The CDR3 DNA reads TGTGCCAGCAGTTCCCCAAAAACAGTTTATGGCAATCAGCCCCAGCATTTT. As protein: CASSSPKTVYGNQPQHF.

The rearrangement joins TRBV6-1 to TRBJ1-1; 9 bases are shared with TRBD1. The ends lost 5 bases at V and 11 bases at J; junction bases unmatched: 6. Germline V lookup: CDR1 MNHNS, CDR2 SASEGT. This CDR3 is 12 amino acids long. In nucleotides, the CDR3 is TGTGCCAGCAGTACCCCACAGGGGGCGGCTTTCTTT. It encodes CASSTPQGAAFF.

V is TRBV6-6 and J is TRBJ1-3, with 7 nucleotides matching TRBD1. Germline trimming cut 6 bases from V and 3 bases from J; bases unmatched to any gene: 11. The CDR3 spans 16 residues. Germline lookup yields CDR1 MNHNY and CDR2 SVGAGI (reference sequence). The CDR3 spells CASRPPTGRGGNTIYF. CDR3 bases: TGTGCCAGCAGACCCCCGACAGGGCGAGGTGGAAACACCATATATTTT.

This rearrangement joins TRBV5-6 to TRBJ2-1; no reliable D call. The CDR3 is 16 amino acids. CDR1 is SGHDT, CDR2 YYEEEE, per germline. Trimming took 1 base from V and 0 from J, leaving 11 bases between them. The CDR3 sequence is CASSLNPNSSYNEQFF. The CDR3 DNA is TGTGCCAGCAGCTTGAATCCGAATAGCTCCTACAATGAGCAGTTCTTC.